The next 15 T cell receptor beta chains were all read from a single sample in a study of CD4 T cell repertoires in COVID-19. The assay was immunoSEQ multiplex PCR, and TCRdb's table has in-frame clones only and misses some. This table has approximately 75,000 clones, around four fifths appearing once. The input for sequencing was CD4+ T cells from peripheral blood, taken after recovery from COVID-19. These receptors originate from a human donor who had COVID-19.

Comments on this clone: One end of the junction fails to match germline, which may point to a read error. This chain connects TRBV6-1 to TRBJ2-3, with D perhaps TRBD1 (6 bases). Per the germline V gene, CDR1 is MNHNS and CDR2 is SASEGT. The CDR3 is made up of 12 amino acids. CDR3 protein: CASSEYGMGAFF. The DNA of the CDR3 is TGTGCCAGCAGTGAATATGGAATGGGGGCATTTTTT.

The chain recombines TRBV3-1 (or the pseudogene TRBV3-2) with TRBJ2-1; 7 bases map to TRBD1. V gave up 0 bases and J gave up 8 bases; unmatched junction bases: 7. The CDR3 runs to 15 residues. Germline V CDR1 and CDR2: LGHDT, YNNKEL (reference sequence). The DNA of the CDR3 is TGTGCCAGCAGCCAAGATTTAGGGGGCCGGGATGAGCAGTTCTTC. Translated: CASSQDLGGRDEQFF.

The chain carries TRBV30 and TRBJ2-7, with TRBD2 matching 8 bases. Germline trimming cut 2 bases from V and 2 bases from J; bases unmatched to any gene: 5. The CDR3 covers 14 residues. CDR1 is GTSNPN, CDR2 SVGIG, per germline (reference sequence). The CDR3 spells CAWSRLAIPYEQYF. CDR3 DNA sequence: TGTGCCTGGAGTCGACTAGCGATACCCTACGAGCAGTACTTC.

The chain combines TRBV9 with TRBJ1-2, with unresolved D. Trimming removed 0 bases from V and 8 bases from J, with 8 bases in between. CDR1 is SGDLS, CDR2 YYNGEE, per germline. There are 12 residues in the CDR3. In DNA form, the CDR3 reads TGTGCCAGCAGCGTAGGAGGGAGCGGCTACACCTTC. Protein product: CASSVGGSGYTF.

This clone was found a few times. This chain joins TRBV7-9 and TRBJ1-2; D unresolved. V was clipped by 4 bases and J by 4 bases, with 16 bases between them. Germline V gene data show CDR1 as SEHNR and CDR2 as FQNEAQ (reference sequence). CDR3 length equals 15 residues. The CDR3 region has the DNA TGTGCCAGCAGCTCCTTGGATTCGACCATCTATGGCTACACCTTC. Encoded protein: CASSSLDSTIYGYTF.

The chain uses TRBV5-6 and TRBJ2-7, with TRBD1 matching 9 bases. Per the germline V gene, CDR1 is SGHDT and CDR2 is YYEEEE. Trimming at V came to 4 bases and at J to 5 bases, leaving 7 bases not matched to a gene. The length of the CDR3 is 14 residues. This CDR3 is CASSLGDRAHEQYF. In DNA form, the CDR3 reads TGTGCCAGCAGCCTGGGGGACAGGGCCCACGAGCAGTACTTC.

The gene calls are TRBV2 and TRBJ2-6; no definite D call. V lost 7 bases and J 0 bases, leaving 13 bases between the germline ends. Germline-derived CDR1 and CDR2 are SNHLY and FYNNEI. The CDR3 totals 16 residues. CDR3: CASKVSPTSGANVLTF. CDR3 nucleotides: TGTGCCAGCAAGGTCAGTCCGACCTCTGGGGCCAACGTCCTGACTTTC.

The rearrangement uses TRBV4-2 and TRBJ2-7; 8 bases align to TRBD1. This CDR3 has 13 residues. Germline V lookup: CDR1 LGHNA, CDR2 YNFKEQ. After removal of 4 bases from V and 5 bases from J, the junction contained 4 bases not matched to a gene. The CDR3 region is CASSLNRGNEQYF. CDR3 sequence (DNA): TGTGCCAGCAGCCTAAACAGGGGGAACGAGCAGTACTTC.

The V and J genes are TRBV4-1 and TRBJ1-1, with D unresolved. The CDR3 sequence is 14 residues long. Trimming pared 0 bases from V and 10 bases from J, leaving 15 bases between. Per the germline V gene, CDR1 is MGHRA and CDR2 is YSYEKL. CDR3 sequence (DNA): TGCGCCAGCAGCCAAGACCTGGTCAGCCGGGGAGCTTTCTTT. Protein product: CASSQDLVSRGAFF.

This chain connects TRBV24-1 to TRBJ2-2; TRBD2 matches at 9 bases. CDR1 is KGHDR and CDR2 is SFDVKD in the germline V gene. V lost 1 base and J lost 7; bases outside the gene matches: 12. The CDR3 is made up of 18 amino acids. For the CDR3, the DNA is TGTGCCACCAGTGATTTTAATTCTGGCGGGGGGGCCGGCGGGGAGCTGTTTTTT. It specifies CATSDFNSGGGAGGELFF.

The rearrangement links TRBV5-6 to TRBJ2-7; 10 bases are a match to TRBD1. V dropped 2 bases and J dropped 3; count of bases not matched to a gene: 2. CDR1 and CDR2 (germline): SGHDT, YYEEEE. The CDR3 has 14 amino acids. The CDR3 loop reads CASSLRTGGYEQYF. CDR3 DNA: TGTGCCAGCAGCTTACGGACAGGGGGCTACGAGCAGTACTTC.

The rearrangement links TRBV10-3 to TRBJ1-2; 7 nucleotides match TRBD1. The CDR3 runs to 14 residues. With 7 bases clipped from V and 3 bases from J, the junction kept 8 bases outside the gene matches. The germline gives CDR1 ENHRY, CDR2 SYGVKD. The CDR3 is CAINRDRADYGYTF. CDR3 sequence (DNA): TGTGCCATCAACAGAGACAGGGCGGACTATGGCTACACCTTC.

CDR3: CASSLAGAGTDTQYF. Here the CDR3 DNA reads TGTGCCAGCAGCTTGGCGGGGGCAGGCACAGATACGCAGTATTTT. The rearrangement joins TRBV5-4 to TRBJ2-3; the D gene could be TRBD1 or TRBD2 (6 bases each). CDR3 length equals 15 residues. Germline assignment: CDR1 SGHNT and CDR2 YYREEE (reference sequence). V lost 0 bases and J lost 1, with 9 bases in between.

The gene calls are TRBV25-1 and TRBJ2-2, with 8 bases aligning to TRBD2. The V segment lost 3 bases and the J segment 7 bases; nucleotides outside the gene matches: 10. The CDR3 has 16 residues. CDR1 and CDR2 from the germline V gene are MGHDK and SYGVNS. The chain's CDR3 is CASSDSGTRGDGELFF. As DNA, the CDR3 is TGTGCCAGCAGTGATTCTGGGACTAGGGGAGACGGGGAGCTGTTTTTT.

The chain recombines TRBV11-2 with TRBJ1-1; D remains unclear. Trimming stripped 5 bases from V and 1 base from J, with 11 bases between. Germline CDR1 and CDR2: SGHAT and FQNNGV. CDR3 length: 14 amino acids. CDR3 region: CASSPQLRNTEAFF. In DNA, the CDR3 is TGTGCCAGCAGCCCCCAGCTGAGGAACACTGAAGCTTTCTTT.